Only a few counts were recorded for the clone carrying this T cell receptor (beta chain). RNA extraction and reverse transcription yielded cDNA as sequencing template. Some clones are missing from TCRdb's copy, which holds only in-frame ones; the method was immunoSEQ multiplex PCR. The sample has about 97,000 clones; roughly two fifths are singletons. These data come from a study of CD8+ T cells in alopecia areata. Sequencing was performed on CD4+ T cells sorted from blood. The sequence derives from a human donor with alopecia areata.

CDR3 sequence: CASSLVGTAKNIQYF. CDR3 nucleotide sequence: TGTGCCAGCAGCTTAGTTGGGACAGCCAAAAACATTCAGTACTTC. This chain links TRBV11-2 with TRBJ2-4, with D possibly being TRBD1 or TRBD2 (5 bases each). Germline loops: CDR1 SGHAT, CDR2 FQNNGV. With 1 base removed from V and 0 bases from J, the gap between germline ends came to 7 bases. The CDR3 is 15 residues long.